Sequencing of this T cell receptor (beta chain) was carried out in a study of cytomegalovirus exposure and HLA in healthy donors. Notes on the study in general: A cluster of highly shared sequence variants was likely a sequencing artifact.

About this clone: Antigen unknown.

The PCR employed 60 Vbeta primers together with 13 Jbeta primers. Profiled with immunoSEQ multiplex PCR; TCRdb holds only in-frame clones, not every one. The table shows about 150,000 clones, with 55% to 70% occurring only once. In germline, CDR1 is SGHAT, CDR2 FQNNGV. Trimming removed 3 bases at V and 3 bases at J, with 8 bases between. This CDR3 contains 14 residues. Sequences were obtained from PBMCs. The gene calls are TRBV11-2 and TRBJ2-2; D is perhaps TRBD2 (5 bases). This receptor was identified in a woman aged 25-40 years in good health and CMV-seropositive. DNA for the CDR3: TGTGCCAGCAGCTTCGGACTTTACACCGGGGAGCTGTTTTTT. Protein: CASSFGLYTGELFF.